This T cell receptor beta chain appears in the sequencing data of a study of cytomegalovirus exposure and HLA in healthy donors. At the level of the study: Among the roughly 400 genotyped donors, more than 70% were placed in the Caucasian-associated ancestry cluster.

The PCR was carried out with 60 Vbeta primers and 13 Jbeta primers. The method was immunoSEQ multiplex PCR; TCRdb's version includes in-frame clones alone and lacks a portion of them. This sample has some 150,000 clones, with about 75% found just once. Germline loops: CDR1 MNHEY, CDR2 SVGAGI. V was clipped by 2 bases and J by 8 bases; unmatched bases: 8. This CDR3 comprises 15 residues. Details on this clone: Its antigen is not known.

Regarding the study as a whole: Later work found that TCR association rates differed between HLA loci; DRB1 had the most and HLA-C the fewest. Some public TCRs appeared in many individuals, while most sequences were rare.

The rearrangement uses TRBV6-5 and TRBJ1-2, with 10 bases lining up with TRBD1. The sequence was obtained from a woman aged 40-49 years in good health and CMV-seronegative. Input material: PBMCs. In nucleotides, the CDR3 is TGTGCCAGCAGTTACACGACAGGGGGCCGACTCGGCTACACCTTC. It is translated as CASSYTTGGRLGYTF.